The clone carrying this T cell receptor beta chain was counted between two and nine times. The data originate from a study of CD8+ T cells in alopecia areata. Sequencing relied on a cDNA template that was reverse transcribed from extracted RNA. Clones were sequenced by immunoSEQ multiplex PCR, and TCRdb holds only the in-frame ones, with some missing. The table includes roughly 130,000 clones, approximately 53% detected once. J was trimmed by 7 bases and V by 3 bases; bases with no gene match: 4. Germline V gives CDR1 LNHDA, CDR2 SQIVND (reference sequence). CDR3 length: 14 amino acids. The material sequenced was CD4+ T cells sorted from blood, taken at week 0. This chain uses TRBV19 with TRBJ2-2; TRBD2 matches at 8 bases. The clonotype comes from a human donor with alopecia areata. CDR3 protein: CASSILSGGGELFF. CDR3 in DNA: TGTGCCAGTAGTATTCTAAGCGGGGGCGGGGAGCTGTTTTTT.